The 29 T cell receptor beta chains in this list originate from one sample, sequenced in a study of T cells in lung cancer brain metastases. Produced via immunoSEQ multiplex PCR; TCRdb's table is partial and in-frame only. The data hold about 2,000 clones, with about 89% observed a single time. The specimen sequenced was tumor tissue from a brain metastasis. The receptors were gathered from a woman in her forties or fifties with non-small cell lung cancer that had spread to the brain.

In this sample, this clone turned up once. The junction and the germline gene differ at one end; a read error may be behind it. This sequence joins TRBV5-1 and TRBJ2-1; TRBD2 matches at 8 bases. CDR1 and CDR2 (germline): SGHRS, YFSETQ. The CDR3 consists of 13 residues. As DNA, the CDR3 is TGCGCCAGCAGTGGGGCGGGGGGATTAATTTGGATCTTC. Translating it yields CASSGAGGLIWIF. Full variable domain (outside the CDR3, taken from reference TRBV5-1 and TRBJ2-1): KAGVTQTPRYLIKTRGQQVTLSCSPISGHRSVSWYQQTPGQGLQFLFEYFSETQRNKGNFPGRFSGRQFSNSRSEMNVSTLELGDSALYLCASSGAGGLIWIFGPGTRLTVL.

CDR3 bases: TGTGCCATCAGTGCAGACAGCGTCTACGAGCAGTACTTC. Encoded protein: CAISADSVYEQYF. The genes are TRBV10-3 and TRBJ2-7; weak D call: TRBD1 (5 bases). V dropped 4 bases and J dropped 3 bases, with 10 bases sitting between them. Germline V CDR1 and CDR2: ENHRY, SYGVKD. CDR3 length: 13 residues.

Comments on this clone: The sample contains more than one DNA sequence encoding this CDR3. The chain uses TRBV29-1 and TRBJ1-4; 9 bases line up with TRBD1. CDR3 length: 13 amino acids. The J segment lost 5 bases and the V segment lost 4 bases, leaving 2 bases of the junction unmatched. The V gene's germline CDR1 is SQVTM and CDR2 ANQGSEA. For the CDR3, the DNA is TGCAGCGTTGGAGGACAGGGGAATGAAAAACTGTTTTTT. As protein: CSVGGQGNEKLFF. Based on the CDR3 plus reference TRBV29-1 and TRBJ1-4, the full variable domain is SAVISQKPSRDICQRGTSLTIQCQVDSQVTMMFWYRQQPGQSLTLIATANQGSEATYESGFVIDKFPISRPNLTFSTLTVSNMSPEDSSIYLCSVGGQGNEKLFFGSGTQLSVL.

The chain is built from TRBV6-6 and TRBJ1-2; D gene ambiguous. The CDR3 totals 16 residues. The V gene lost 5 bases and the J gene lost 3 bases, with 19 bases spanning the gap. Germline-derived CDR1 and CDR2 are MNHNY and SVGAGI (reference sequence). The chain's CDR3 is CASSPYNEADYYGYTF. The CDR3 bases are TGTGCCAGCAGTCCTTATAATGAAGCGGACTACTATGGCTACACCTTC.

The chain carries TRBV11-2 and TRBJ1-1; 9 nucleotides agree with TRBD1. The CDR3 contains 15 residues. V lost 7 bases and J lost 0; bases outside the gene matches: 6. Germline CDR1 reads SGHAT; CDR2 reads FQNNGV. The CDR3 sequence: CASTRQGVMNTEAFF. For the CDR3, the DNA is TGTGCCAGCACCAGACAGGGGGTTATGAACACTGAAGCTTTCTTT.

The rearrangement joins TRBV14 to TRBJ1-5; D is ambiguous. The V end lost 1 base, the J end lost 3 bases, and 4 bases lay between the germline ends. The germline gives CDR1 SGHDN, CDR2 FVKESK. The CDR3 is made up of 13 amino acids. The CDR3 DNA follows: TGTGCCAGCAGCCAAGCGTACAATCAGCCCCAGCATTTT. It translates to CASSQAYNQPQHF. Full variable domain (remainder filled in from reference TRBV14 and TRBJ1-5): EAGVTQFPSHSVIEKGQTVTLRCDPISGHDNLYWYRRVMGKEIKFLLHFVKESKQDESGMPNNRFLAERTGGTYSTLKVQPAELEDSGVYFCASSQAYNQPQHFGDGTRLSIL.

The chain recombines TRBV30 with TRBJ1-2; D is ambiguous. CDR1 is GTSNPN and CDR2 is SVGIG in the germline V gene (reference sequence). V was shortened by 4 bases and J by 8 bases, with 14 bases between the two germline ends. This CDR3 is built from 12 residues. The CDR3, as DNA: TGTGCCTGGACCCCCAGAGTTGAAGGCTACACCTTC. As protein: CAWTPRVEGYTF.

The chain recombines TRBV10-3 with TRBJ1-2, with D possibly being TRBD1 (5 bases). V was cut by 8 bases and J by 6 bases, with 19 bases left in between. The germline V gene encodes CDR1 ENHRY and CDR2 SYGVKD. CDR3 length: 14 residues. CDR3 bases: TGTGCCATCGAGGGGACGCAACCAAGCCATGGCTACACCTTC. It is translated as CAIEGTQPSHGYTF.

The chain couples TRBV19 to TRBJ2-7; either TRBD1 or TRBD2 may supply D (5 bases each). Germline V gene lookup returns CDR1 LNHDA and CDR2 SQIVND (reference sequence). The CDR3 runs 11 residues. Trimming took off 7 bases at V and 6 bases at J, with 10 bases between the two ends. CDR3 protein: CASIRGAEQYF. CDR3 sequence (DNA): TGTGCCAGTATCAGAGGGGCCGAGCAGTACTTC.

The J gene is TRBJ1-5, the V gene TRBV15, with TRBD1 matching 9 bases. This CDR3 contains 15 residues. Trimming removed 5 bases from V and 7 bases from J; junction bases left unmatched: 9. Germline CDR1 is LNHNV and CDR2 is YYDKDF (reference sequence). As DNA, the CDR3 is TGTGCCACCAGCCCCTTACAGGGGGCGAGGCAGCCCCAGCATTTT. Its translation: CATSPLQGARQPQHF.

The V call is TRBV7-2, the J call TRBJ2-7; possibly TRBD1 for D (5 bases). The CDR3 totals 15 residues. Germline assignment: CDR1 SGHTA and CDR2 FQGNSA. V was clipped by 8 bases and J by 3 bases, with 20 bases between them. CDR3 nucleotide sequence: TGTGCCAGCGCGGCCCAAGGAAGGGGAATCTACGAGCAGTACTTC. It yields the protein CASAAQGRGIYEQYF. The full variable domain, in which reference TRBV7-2 and TRBJ2-7 provide the parts outside the CDR3, is GAGVSQSPSNKVTEKGKDVELRCDPISGHTALYWYRQSLGQGLEFLIYFQGNSAPDKSGLPSDRFSAERTGGSVSTLTIQRTQQEDSAVYLCASAAQGRGIYEQYFGPGTRLTVT.

In regard to this clone: This specimen includes other DNA sequences encoding the same CDR3. This chain connects TRBV19 to TRBJ1-2; D gene unclear. V lost 8 bases, J lost 5 bases, and 15 bases lay in between. The CDR3 is 13 residues long. Germline V gives CDR1 LNHDA, CDR2 SQIVND (reference sequence). The CDR3 nucleotides read TGTGCCAGTTACCCAACTGATAATTATGGCTACACCTTC. Residues: CASYPTDNYGYTF.

Only one count was recorded for this clone. The chain combines TRBV9 with TRBJ2-1; 12 positions match TRBD2. V dropped 2 bases and J dropped 8; count of bases not matched to a gene: 5. The CDR3 loop spans 15 amino acids. The germline V gene has CDR1 SGDLS and CDR2 YYNGEE. The CDR3 bases are TGTGCCAGCAGCGTTTCTAGCGGGGGGGCGGATGAGCAGTTCTTC. This codes for CASSVSSGGADEQFF.

This chain joins TRBV5-4 and TRBJ1-1; 8 nucleotides align to TRBD1. Germline lookup yields CDR1 SGHNT and CDR2 YYREEE (reference sequence). This CDR3 is built from 15 residues. V lost 4 bases to trimming and J lost 0 bases; unmatched junction nucleotides: 5. The CDR3, as DNA: TGTGCCAGCAGCGGACAGGGTTACATGAACACTGAAGCTTTCTTT. Residues: CASSGQGYMNTEAFF.

This chain joins TRBV7-9 and TRBJ2-1; no firm D call. CDR1 and CDR2 (germline): SEHNR, FQNEAQ (reference sequence). V was pared by 3 bases and J by 6 bases, with 0 bases between. The CDR3 runs to 10 residues. The CDR3 is CASSFNEQFF. DNA of the CDR3: TGTGCCAGCAGCTTCAATGAGCAGTTCTTC.

This clone came up a few times. The J gene is TRBJ2-7, the V gene TRBV7-8, with a weak D call TRBD2 (7 bases). The V gene's germline CDR1 is SGHVS and CDR2 FQNEAQ. The CDR3 consists of 15 residues. The ends were cut back, 5 bases at V and 3 bases at J, with 17 bases in the middle. As DNA, the CDR3 is TGTGCCAGCAGCGGGGGGGCGGGGGACATCTACGAGCAGTACTTC. This codes for CASSGGAGDIYEQYF.

The CDR3 DNA reads as TGTGCCAGCAGCCCCTGGACAGGGGGCGAGCAGTACTTC. It codes for CASSPWTGGEQYF. The chain links TRBV5-6 to TRBJ2-7, with 10 bases that match TRBD1. Germline CDR1 is SGHDT and CDR2 is YYEEEE. This CDR3 has 13 residues. J gave up 6 bases and V 4 bases, and 4 bases lay outside the gene matches. The whole variable domain, filled in from reference TRBV5-6 and TRBJ2-7, reads DAGVTQSPTHLIKTRGQQVTLRCSPKSGHDTVSWYQQALGQGPQFIFQYYEEEERQRGNFPDRFSGHQFPNYSSELNVNALLLGDSALYLCASSPWTGGEQYFGPGTRLTVT.

In the case of this clone: The sample holds other DNA sequences that translate to the same CDR3. The rearrangement links TRBV25-1 to TRBJ2-3; D call uncertain. Trimming took off 2 bases at V and 1 base at J, with 10 bases between the two ends. Germline assignment: CDR1 MGHDK and CDR2 SYGVNS. The CDR3 is 15 residues long. For the CDR3, the DNA is TGTGCCAGCAGTGAACCTTCTAGGGGCACAGATACGCAGTATTTT. Protein product: CASSEPSRGTDTQYF. The whole variable domain, remainder taken from reference TRBV25-1 and TRBJ2-3, is EADIYQTPRYLVIGTGKKITLECSQTMGHDKMYWYQQDPGMELHLIHYSYGVNSTEKGDLSSESTVSRIRTEHFPLTLESARPSHTSQYLCASSEPSRGTDTQYFGPGTRLTVL.

The CDR3 protein is CASSRQGLSDTQYF. As DNA, the CDR3 is TGTGCCAGCAGCCGACAGGGGCTTTCCGATACGCAGTATTTT. V is TRBV6-6 and J is TRBJ2-3, with 8 bases fitting TRBD1. The CDR3 length is 14 residues. Germline V gene sequence: CDR1 MNHNY, CDR2 SVGAGI (reference sequence). V lost 6 bases to trimming and J lost 6 bases; unmatched junction nucleotides: 8.

The CDR3 DNA follows: TGTGCCAGCAGTTACCGTTGGAACACCGGGGAGCTGTTTTTT. Residues: CASSYRWNTGELFF. The chain combines TRBV6-6 with TRBJ2-2; no clear D. The CDR3 is made up of 14 amino acids. V gave up 2 bases and J gave up 1 base, with 5 bases separating them. Germline CDR1 and CDR2: MNHNY and SVGAGI (reference sequence).

The genes are TRBV18 and TRBJ1-3; no definite D call. The germline V gene has CDR1 KGHSH and CDR2 LQKENI. This CDR3 is built from 14 residues. Trimming stripped 3 bases from V and 5 bases from J, with 11 bases between. The CDR3, as DNA: TGTGCCAGCTCACCCTCGGGTAGGAGAAACACCATATATTTT. It is translated as CASSPSGRRNTIYF. Drawing the rest from reference TRBV18 and TRBJ1-3, the complete variable domain is NAGVMQNPRHLVRRRGQEARLRCSPMKGHSHVYWYRQLPEEGLKFMVYLQKENIIDESGMPKERFSAEFPKEGPSILRIQQVVRGDSAAYFCASSPSGRRNTIYFGEGSWLTVV.

CDR3 protein: CASSLLQGARGYGYTF. The CDR3 coding sequence is TGTGCCAGCAGCTTGCTACAGGGGGCGCGGGGCTATGGCTACACCTTC. The chain uses TRBV5-6 and TRBJ1-2; 9 bases fit TRBD1. After removal of 1 base from V and 4 bases from J, the junction contained 8 bases not matched to a gene. The germline gives CDR1 SGHDT, CDR2 YYEEEE. This CDR3 region has 16 residues.

The chain couples TRBV19 to TRBJ1-3; weak D call: TRBD1 (5 bases). The CDR3 has 12 amino acids. Germline V gives CDR1 LNHDA, CDR2 SQIVND (reference sequence). Deletions cut 9 bases from V and 7 bases from J, with 13 bases between. The CDR3 DNA is TGTGCCAGCTGGGACCGGCTGAACACCATATATTTT. It encodes CASWDRLNTIYF.

In regard to this clone: Other DNA sequences within the sample encode an identical CDR3. The genes are TRBV15 and TRBJ2-7; TRBD2 matches 8 bases. The germline gives CDR1 LNHNV, CDR2 YYDKDF (reference sequence). J was trimmed by 7 bases and V by 0 bases; bases with no gene match: 11. CDR3 length equals 16 residues. The CDR3 region has the DNA TGTGCCACCAGCAGAGAGCGAGGGACTAGAATCCCTGAGCAGTACTTC. Encoded protein: CATSRERGTRIPEQYF.

This clone was seen only once. This sequence joins TRBV7-6 and TRBJ2-3; unclear D gene. This CDR3 is built from 13 residues. The V end was cut by 1 base, the J end by 0 bases, with 2 bases between. Per the germline V gene, CDR1 is SGHVS and CDR2 is FNYEAQ. CDR3 protein: CASSLGSTDTQYF. The CDR3 DNA follows: TGTGCCAGCAGCTTAGGTAGCACAGATACGCAGTATTTT. Full variable domain (outside the CDR3, taken from reference TRBV7-6 and TRBJ2-3): GAGVSQSPRYKVTKRGQDVALRCDPISGHVSLYWYRQALGQGPEFLTYFNYEAQQDKSGLPNDRFSAERPEGSISTLTIQRTEQRDSAMYRCASSLGSTDTQYFGPGTRLTVL.

This clone has a handful of counts. The V gene is TRBV5-4, the J gene TRBJ2-7; 7 positions agree with TRBD2. The CDR3 is 15 residues long. J lost 0 bases, V lost 0 bases, and 3 bases had no gene match. The germline V gene encodes CDR1 SGHNT and CDR2 YYREEE (reference sequence). CDR3 amino acids: CASSLDRTSSYEQYF. In nucleotides, the CDR3 is TGTGCCAGCAGCTTGGACAGGACTAGCTCCTACGAGCAGTACTTC.

This clone was picked up one time. Its ends do not fully match the called genes, so a read error is possible. This sequence joins TRBV7-8 and TRBJ2-5; D perhaps matches TRBD1 (8 bases). This CDR3 is built from 17 residues. The germline gives CDR1 SGHVS, CDR2 FQNEAQ. CDR3 sequence reads: CANSLTPAGTGGGTQYF. The CDR3 DNA sequence: TGTGCCAACAGCTTAACACCCGCTGGGACAGGCGGGGGGACCCAGTACTTC.

This chain connects TRBV18 to TRBJ2-4, with D possibly being TRBD1 (7 bases). The CDR3 has 14 residues. Trimming removed 3 bases at V and 8 bases at J, with 14 bases between. Germline V gives CDR1 KGHSH, CDR2 LQKENI. The CDR3 spells CASSPGRGVDIQYF. The CDR3 bases are TGTGCCAGCTCACCCGGCAGGGGGGTTGACATTCAGTACTTC.

The rearrangement links TRBV10-3 to TRBJ2-2, with a tentative D call TRBD1 (6 bases). The CDR3 loop spans 16 amino acids. Trimming stripped 3 bases from V and 6 bases from J, with 17 bases between. CDR1 is ENHRY and CDR2 is SYGVKD in the germline V gene. The CDR3 DNA follows: TGTGCCATCAGTGAACGGACAGCTTACGGCGCCGGGGAGCTGTTTTTT. It is translated as CAISERTAYGAGELFF.